The 9 T cell receptor beta chains listed next were all sequenced from one sample in a study of T cell responses to AZD1222 COVID-19 vaccine. The method was immunoSEQ multiplex PCR; TCRdb's version includes in-frame clones alone and lacks a portion of them. The sample lists some 150,000 clones, about 90% seen once, with around 5.4% in the top ten. Specimen: peripheral blood, collected on day 0 of AZD1222 vaccination. The receptors here all came from an adult in good health.

This sequence joins TRBV6-5 and TRBJ2-7; no reliable D call. Trimming took off 6 bases at V and 3 bases at J, with 9 bases between the two ends. This CDR3 comprises 12 residues. Germline CDR1 reads MNHEY; CDR2 reads SVGAGI. Here the CDR3 DNA reads TGTGCCAGCAGATTCGACCTCTACGAGCAGTACTTC. Protein: CASRFDLYEQYF.

The gene calls are TRBV29-1 and TRBJ2-5, with D possibly matching TRBD1 (6 bases). Germline CDR1 is SQVTM and CDR2 is ANQGSEA. The CDR3 covers 17 residues. V lost 0 bases, J lost 1 base, and 18 bases lay in between. This chain's CDR3 is CSVEDPQLGQTQETQYF. The DNA of the CDR3 is TGCAGCGTTGAAGATCCCCAGCTCGGACAGACCCAAGAGACCCAGTACTTC.

The V gene is TRBV4-2, the J gene TRBJ2-5, with TRBD1 matching over 8 bases. The CDR3 extends over 17 amino acids. V shed 4 bases and J 2 bases; nucleotides not matched to a gene: 12. CDR1 and CDR2 (germline): LGHNA, YNFKEQ. This CDR3 reads CASSLRVGQGGQETQYF. For the CDR3, the DNA is TGTGCCAGCAGCCTGCGGGTAGGACAGGGAGGACAAGAGACCCAGTACTTC.

The chain uses TRBV12-3 or TRBV12-4 and TRBJ2-7, with 7 bases identical to TRBD1. The junction had 4 bases not matched to a gene; V was cut back by 6 bases and J by 2 bases. There are 13 residues in the CDR3. This CDR3 is CASSSGQTYEQYF. CDR3 DNA sequence: TGTGCCAGCAGCTCGGGACAGACCTACGAGCAGTACTTC.

The rearrangement joins TRBV19 to TRBJ2-1; 8 positions match TRBD2. This CDR3 has 15 residues. Germline CDR1 is LNHDA and CDR2 is SQIVND (reference sequence). V lost 5 bases to trimming and J lost 6 bases; unmatched junction nucleotides: 9. CDR3 coding DNA: TGTGCCAGTAGTCCTCCGGGACTAGAGCCCAATGAGCAGTTCTTC. Translation gives CASSPPGLEPNEQFF.

The genes are TRBV7-8 and TRBJ2-2; D gene ambiguous. Per the germline V gene, CDR1 is SGHVS and CDR2 is FQNEAQ. The CDR3 is made up of 13 amino acids. V lost 5 bases, J lost 6 bases, and 10 bases lay in between. CDR3 nucleotide sequence: TGTGCCAGCAGCCCCGGGCTAGCCGGGGAGCTGTTTTTT. Its translation: CASSPGLAGELFF.

The chain combines TRBV19 with TRBJ2-7, with 9 bases lining up with TRBD1. Germline V lookup: CDR1 LNHDA, CDR2 SQIVND (reference sequence). The CDR3 has 15 amino acids. V was pared by 3 bases and J by 3 bases, with 6 bases of the junction left unmatched. The CDR3: CASSISGQGIYEQYF. The CDR3 nucleotides are TGTGCCAGTAGTATTTCGGGACAGGGCATCTACGAGCAGTACTTC.

The chain joins TRBV7-8 to TRBJ2-3; D possibly corresponds to TRBD2 (5 bases). CDR3 size: 15 residues. V dropped 0 bases and J dropped 2 bases, with 9 bases sitting between them. Germline V gene sequence: CDR1 SGHVS, CDR2 FQNEAQ. DNA of the CDR3: TGTGCCAGCAGCTTAGCAGGACTGTCCACAGATACGCAGTATTTT. Translated: CASSLAGLSTDTQYF.

The chain employs TRBV21-1 and TRBJ2-7; the D call TRBD1 from the table was never checked on the DNA. TRBV21-1 is flagged as a pseudogene. The CDR3 consists of 14 residues. CDR3 DNA: TGTGCCAACACCAAGGGTGGGGCCTCCTACGAGCAGTACTTC. Translation gives CANTKGGASYEQYF.